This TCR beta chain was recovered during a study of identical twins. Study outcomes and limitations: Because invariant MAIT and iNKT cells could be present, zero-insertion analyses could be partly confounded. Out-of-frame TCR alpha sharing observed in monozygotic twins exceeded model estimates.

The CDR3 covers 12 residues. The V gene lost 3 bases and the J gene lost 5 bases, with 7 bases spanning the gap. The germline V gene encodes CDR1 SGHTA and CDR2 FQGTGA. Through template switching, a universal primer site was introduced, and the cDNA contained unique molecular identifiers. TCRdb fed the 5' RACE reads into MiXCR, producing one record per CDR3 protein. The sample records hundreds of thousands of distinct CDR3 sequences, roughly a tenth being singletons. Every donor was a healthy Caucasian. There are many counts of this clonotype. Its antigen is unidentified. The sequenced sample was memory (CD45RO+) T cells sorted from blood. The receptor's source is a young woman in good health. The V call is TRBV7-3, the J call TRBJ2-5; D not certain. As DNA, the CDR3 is TGTGCCAGCAGCTTTTCCGGGGAGACCCAGTACTTC. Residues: CASSFSGETQYF.